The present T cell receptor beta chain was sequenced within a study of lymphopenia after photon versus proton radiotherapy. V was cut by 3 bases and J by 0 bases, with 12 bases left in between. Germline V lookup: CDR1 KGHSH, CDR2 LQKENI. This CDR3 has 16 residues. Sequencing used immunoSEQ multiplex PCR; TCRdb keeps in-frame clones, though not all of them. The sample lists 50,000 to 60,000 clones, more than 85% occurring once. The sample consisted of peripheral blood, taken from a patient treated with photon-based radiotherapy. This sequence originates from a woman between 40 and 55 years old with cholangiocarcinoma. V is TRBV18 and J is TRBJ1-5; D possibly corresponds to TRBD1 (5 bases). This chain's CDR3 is CASSPAGRDSNQPQHF. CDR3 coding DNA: TGTGCCAGCTCACCGGCGGGGCGGGATAGCAATCAGCCCCAGCATTTT.